The TCR beta chain under discussion was sequenced for a study of blood T cell repertoires in COVID-19. Study at large: Acute and convalescent COVID-19 samples came from the United States, Italy and Spain. T cells, B-cell-depleted T cells, or PBMCs provided the cDNA or gDNA that served as material.

Profiling relied on immunoSEQ multiplex PCR, and the TCRdb table lists in-frame clones only, not all of them. The table lists around 330,000 clones, 85% of them singletons. Living in under 30 US areas, the participants were between about 18 and 100 years of age. Assignment of participants to cohorts was predicated upon participant-reported clinical history. The CDR3 spans 15 residues. Trimming took off 5 bases at V and 3 bases at J, with 17 bases between the two ends. From germline, CDR1 is MNHEY and CDR2 SVGAGI. The sequence derives from a woman aged 30 to 39 who had been exposed to COVID-19. The chain is built from TRBV6-5 and TRBJ2-7, with a possible D match to TRBD1 (5 bases). Sample: PBMCs or T cells enriched from blood (not recorded which). The DNA for the CDR3 is TGTGCCAGCAGTCCCAGGGTAGCAGCCGTCTACGAGCAGTACTTC. Its translation: CASSPRVAAVYEQYF.